What follows describes a single T cell receptor beta chain. Under the authors' procedure: Reference gene primer amplification in the assay estimated nucleated cell counts. The assay was immunoSEQ multiplex PCR, and TCRdb's table has in-frame clones only and misses some. Clone size and the V and J calls come from that table; the DNA yielded D and trimming. The sample yields about 200,000 clones, approximately 90% seen once. V was shortened by 0 bases and J by 4 bases, with 12 bases between the two germline ends. This CDR3 is built from 15 residues. Germline assignment: CDR1 MNHEY and CDR2 SVGAGI. These data come from a study of blood T cell repertoires in COVID-19. Whole-study context: There were acute and convalescent COVID-19 samples, and they came from the United States, Italy and Spain.

V usage is TRBV6-5 and J usage is TRBJ1-2; D not certain. This receptor was identified in a man in his 60s who had recovered from COVID-19. The source material was peripheral blood. The CDR3 DNA reads as TGTGCCAGCAGTTACTCGATGCACGGTCTCTATGGCTACACCTTC. The encoded protein is CASSYSMHGLYGYTF.